The 18 T cell receptor beta chains listed next were all sequenced from one sample in a study of shared clonotypes between healthy human individuals. This table comes from immunoSEQ multiplex PCR, and its TCRdb copy is limited to in-frame clones, with some not included. The data contain over 2 million clones, roughly 94% of them seen just once; the ten biggest clones take up more than 0.1%. The specimen was naive CD4+ T cells sorted from blood. Subset described: CD45RA+ positively selected. The receptors stem from a man younger than 30 in good health.

This CDR3 is CASSLYLLTNEKLFF. CDR3 DNA sequence: TGTGCCAGCAGCTTATACCTCCTGACTAATGAAAAACTGTTTTTT. The genes are TRBV7-2 and TRBJ1-4; no reliable D call. CDR3 length: 15 residues. With 2 bases removed from V and 2 bases from J, the gap between germline ends came to 9 bases. Germline values: CDR1 SGHTA, CDR2 FQGNSA.

The genes are TRBV30 and TRBJ2-5, with D possibly being TRBD2 (6 bases). Per germline, CDR1 GTSNPN and CDR2 SVGIG (reference sequence). V was trimmed by 4 bases and J by 9 bases, leaving 21 bases between them. The CDR3 sequence is 14 residues long. Written as DNA, the CDR3 is TGTGCCTGGAACCCTGGGAGGCCGCAAGACTCCCAGTACTTC. Amino acid sequence: CAWNPGRPQDSQYF.

Details on this clone: Other DNA sequences in this sample translate to the same CDR3. V gene TRBV6-6 combines with J gene TRBJ1-1; 8 bases are a match to TRBD1. Trimming cost V 2 bases and J 2 bases; bases outside gene matches: 4. This CDR3 has 15 residues. Germline lookup yields CDR1 MNHNY and CDR2 SVGAGI (reference sequence). The CDR3 bases are TGTGCCAGCAGTTACCTAGGACAGGGTAACACTGAAGCTTTCTTT. The encoded protein is CASSYLGQGNTEAFF.

V is TRBV7-2 and J is TRBJ2-2, with D possibly TRBD1 on 6 matching bases. Looked up from germline, CDR1 is SGHTA and CDR2 is FQGNSA. The CDR3 is 15 amino acids. Trimming shortened V by 5 bases and J by 3 bases, and 13 bases separated the two germline ends. DNA for the CDR3: TGTGCCAGCAGCCCCGACAGGCCCTACACCGGGGAGCTGTTTTTT. Its protein product is CASSPDRPYTGELFF.

This chain connects TRBV6-1 to TRBJ2-7, with D possibly being TRBD1 (5 bases). The CDR3 contains 16 residues. V was shortened by 6 bases and J by 0 bases, with 18 bases between the two germline ends. Per the germline V gene, CDR1 is MNHNS and CDR2 is SASEGT. The DNA of the CDR3 is TGTGCCAGCAGCGAACAGCAGGGTCCGGGCTCCTACGAGCAGTACTTC. It is translated as CASSEQQGPGSYEQYF.

In regard to this clone: Other nucleotide sequences in the sample specify the same CDR3. This rearrangement joins TRBV5-1 to TRBJ1-2; D is ambiguous. In germline, CDR1 is SGHRS, CDR2 YFSETQ. V was pared by 0 bases and J by 4 bases, with 10 bases between. The CDR3 totals 14 residues. CDR3 sequence: CASSLEGEVYGYTF. CDR3 nucleotide sequence: TGCGCCAGCAGCTTGGAGGGTGAGGTCTATGGCTACACCTTC. Combining the CDR3 with reference TRBV5-1 and TRBJ1-2 gives the whole variable domain KAGVTQTPRYLIKTRGQQVTLSCSPISGHRSVSWYQQTPGQGLQFLFEYFSETQRNKGNFPGRFSGRQFSNSRSEMNVSTLELGDSALYLCASSLEGEVYGYTFGSGTRLTVV.

The V gene is TRBV5-6, the J gene TRBJ1-5; maybe TRBD1 (6 bases). V lost 1 base, J lost 4 bases, and 12 bases lay in between. Germline V lookup: CDR1 SGHDT, CDR2 YYEEEE. This CDR3 region has 15 residues. The CDR3 bases are TGTGCCAGCAGCTTGACTGGGGGGCGGAATCAGCCCCAGCATTTT. This translates into CASSLTGGRNQPQHF.

As regards this clone: The sample carries other DNA sequences with the same CDR3. This chain joins TRBV9 and TRBJ1-2; no clear D. The length of the CDR3 is 14 residues. Germline V gives CDR1 SGDLS, CDR2 YYNGEE. Deletions cut 0 bases from V and 0 bases from J, with 6 bases between. The CDR3 DNA is TGTGCCAGCAGCGTAGTAGGTACTAACTATGGCTACACCTTC. Translated: CASSVVGTNYGYTF.

V and J are TRBV4-3 and TRBJ2-3; D unclear. The germline CDR1 and CDR2 sequences are LGHNA and YSLEER. V lost 1 base and J lost 5, with 7 bases in between. This CDR3 has 13 residues. CDR3 region: CASSQGSGDTQYF. The CDR3, as DNA: TGCGCCAGCAGCCAAGGGTCCGGAGATACGCAGTATTTT.

V gene TRBV10-1 combines with J gene TRBJ1-2, with D perhaps TRBD1 (6 bases). Germline V gives CDR1 WNHNN, CDR2 SYGVQD (reference sequence). CDR3 length: 16 amino acids. V gave up 6 bases and J gave up 0 bases, with 17 bases separating them. CDR3 DNA sequence: TGCGCCAGCAGGGGGGAGGGACACAATACTAACTATGGCTACACCTTC. Residues: CASRGEGHNTNYGYTF.

In the case of this clone: The sample has other DNA sequences that encode this CDR3 too. The chain joins TRBV9 to TRBJ2-3; D may be TRBD1 (5 bases). The length of the CDR3 is 14 residues. V was clipped by 2 bases and J by 2 bases, with 9 bases between them. The germline gives CDR1 SGDLS, CDR2 YYNGEE. In DNA form, the CDR3 reads TGTGCCAGCAGCGTCGCAGGGTCCACAGATACGCAGTATTTT. Amino acid sequence: CASSVAGSTDTQYF.

V gene TRBV15 combines with J gene TRBJ2-1; D may be TRBD2 (6 bases). Germline lookup yields CDR1 LNHNV and CDR2 YYDKDF (reference sequence). The CDR3 is 17 amino acids. The V end was cut by 5 bases, the J end by 0 bases, with 17 bases between. CDR3 amino acids: CATSGQKTGSSYNEQFF. In DNA, the CDR3 is TGTGCCACCAGCGGACAAAAGACCGGGAGCTCCTACAATGAGCAGTTCTTC.

The rearrangement links TRBV2 to TRBJ2-7; 10 bases are shared with TRBD2. This CDR3 has 14 residues. V lost 6 bases and J lost 4; bases outside the gene matches: 6. CDR1 SNHLY and CDR2 FYNNEI come from the germline V gene. The chain's CDR3 is CASSYGLAAYEQYF. DNA for the CDR3: TGTGCCAGCAGCTACGGACTAGCGGCTTACGAGCAGTACTTC.

This clone was observed a single time. The chain links TRBV6-5 to TRBJ1-6; the D is unclear. The germline V and J ends were trimmed by 6 bases and 7 bases, with 13 bases remaining between them. Germline lookup yields CDR1 MNHEY and CDR2 SVGAGI. The CDR3 totals 14 residues. CDR3 coding DNA: TGTGCCAGCAGGGTCGGACGGCTGAATTCACCCCTCCACTTT. Translated: CASRVGRLNSPLHF.

The CDR3 coding sequence is TGTGCCAGCTTCCACAATGAGCAGTTCTTC. It specifies CASFHNEQFF. The chain uses TRBV6-1 and TRBJ2-1, with D unclear. V was pared by 8 bases and J by 5 bases, with 4 bases between. Looked up from germline, CDR1 is MNHNS and CDR2 is SASEGT. The CDR3 covers 10 residues.

The rearrangement joins TRBV5-6 to TRBJ2-5; D might be TRBD2 (6 bases). The CDR3 runs 15 residues. Trimming shortened V by 1 base and J by 5 bases, and 15 bases separated the two germline ends. Per the germline V gene, CDR1 is SGHDT and CDR2 is YYEEEE. The CDR3 nucleotides are TGTGCCAGCAGCTTGCCCGGGAGTACGATGGAGACCCAGTACTTC. Its protein product is CASSLPGSTMETQYF. The whole variable domain, remainder taken from reference TRBV5-6 and TRBJ2-5, is DAGVTQSPTHLIKTRGQQVTLRCSPKSGHDTVSWYQQALGQGPQFIFQYYEEEERQRGNFPDRFSGHQFPNYSSELNVNALLLGDSALYLCASSLPGSTMETQYFGPGTRLLVL.

The rearrangement uses TRBV18 and TRBJ2-3, with 7 bases that match TRBD2. This CDR3 is built from 16 residues. The junction had 9 bases not matched to a gene; V was cut back by 4 bases and J by 2 bases. Germline V gives CDR1 KGHSH, CDR2 LQKENI. CDR3 nucleotide sequence: TGTGCCAGCTCACTCCTGTCGAGCGGGAACACAGATACGCAGTATTTT. Translated, it gives CASSLLSSGNTDTQYF.

The J gene is TRBJ1-2, the V gene TRBV30; no firm D call. This CDR3 spans 14 amino acids. The germline CDR1 and CDR2 sequences are GTSNPN and SVGIG (reference sequence). Trimming removed 4 bases at V and 4 bases at J, with 16 bases between. The CDR3 is CAWIRTALTYGYTF. Here the CDR3 DNA reads TGTGCCTGGATCAGGACGGCTCTCACCTATGGCTACACCTTC.